This T cell receptor (beta chain) is drawn from a study of blood T cell repertoires in COVID-19. At the level of the study: Donors in the United States, Italy and Spain gave samples during acute or convalescent COVID-19. T cells, B-cell-depleted T cells, or PBMCs supplied cDNA or gDNA.

Per the original methods: Scientists estimated how many nucleated cells there were by amplifying reference gene primers. Profiling relied on immunoSEQ multiplex PCR, and the TCRdb table lists in-frame clones only, not all of them. That table supplies the V and J calls and clone size; D and trimming were determined from the DNA. The sample consists of tens of thousands of clones, 84% of them appearing once. V shed 4 bases and J shed 2 bases, with 16 bases lying between them. Germline CDR1 KGHDR, CDR2 SFDVKD. There are 17 residues in the CDR3. The receptor was isolated from a woman aged 55-69 years with acute or convalescent COVID-19. The sequencing input was peripheral blood. The V gene is TRBV24-1, the J gene TRBJ2-2; possible D gene TRBD1, 6 bases. The CDR3 coding sequence is TGTGCCACCAGTGACCAAGGACCGGGACACAACACCGGGGAGCTGTTTTTT. It specifies CATSDQGPGHNTGELFF.